Listed below are T cell receptor beta chains from one sample, sequenced in a study of CD8 T cells in Susac syndrome. TCRdb itself ran the immunoSEQ multiplex PCR reads through MiXCR, one entry per CDR3 protein. The sample lists over 140,000 distinct CDR3 sequences, 95% occurring once. Sequencing was performed on CD4+ T cells from PBMCs. The receptor source for this set is a human donor with Susac syndrome. CDR3s include the opening cysteine and the closing phenylalanine or tryptophan. D genes are given only for firm matches. Not every row has a clone size; where given, it reads once, few, many or a size class.

size: .; V: TRBV19; D: TRBD1; J: TRBJ1-6; DNA: TGTGCCGCCAGGGACAGCTATAATTCACCCCTCCACTTT; CDR3: CAARDSYNSPLHF
size: .; V: TRBV5-1; D: .; J: TRBJ2-1; DNA: TGCGCCAGCAGCGAGCTCGCGAGGGACCCGCCGGGTGAGCAGTTCTTC; CDR3: CASSELARDPPGEQFF
size: .; V: TRBV20-1; D: .; J: TRBJ1-6; DNA: TGCAGTGCTAGAACTACGAACGATTCACCCCTCCACTTT; CDR3: CSARTTNDSPLHF
size: .; V: TRBV20-1; D: TRBD1; J: TRBJ1-2; DNA: TGCAGTGCGAATAAGGGACAGGGAAGGGATGGCTACACCTTC; CDR3: CSANKGQGRDGYTF
size: .; V: TRBV4-1; D: .; J: TRBJ2-5; DNA: TGCGCCAGCAGTCTTACCCTGCAAGAGACCCAGTACTTC; CDR3: CASSLTLQETQYF
size: .; V: TRBV7-2; D: .; J: TRBJ2-5; DNA: TGTGCCAGCAGCCCTATGGCGGGACAAGAGACCCAGTACTTC; CDR3: CASSPMAGQETQYF
size: .; V: TRBV7-2; D: .; J: TRBJ2-4; DNA: TGTGCCAGCAGCTTAGAAGGCTACCTAGCCAAAAACATTCAGTACTTC; CDR3: CASSLEGYLAKNIQYF
size: once; V: TRBV30; D: .; J: TRBJ1-1; DNA: TGTGCCGGGTCCAGGGGCCGGGACACTGAAGCTTTCTTT; CDR3: CAGSRGRDTEAFF
size: .; V: TRBV6-6; D: .; J: TRBJ1-2; DNA: TGTGCCAGCAGTTACATCGCGAGTCAGGACTACACCTTC; CDR3: CASSYIASQDYTF
size: .; V: TRBV6-6; D: .; J: TRBJ1-1; DNA: TGTGCCAGCAGTTACTCGGGTGAAGCTTTCTTT; CDR3: CASSYSGEAFF
size: .; V: TRBV9; D: .; J: TRBJ2-3; DNA: TGTGCCAGCAGCACACGGGAGCGAGCAGATACGCAGTATTTT; CDR3: CASSTRERADTQYF
size: .; V: TRBV12-3/TRBV12-4; D: TRBD2; J: TRBJ2-7; DNA: TGTGCCAGCAGTTCAACTAGCGGGAGGCGGGAGCAGTACTTC; CDR3: CASSSTSGRREQYF
size: .; V: TRBV15; D: .; J: TRBJ2-5; DNA: TGTGCCACCAGCAAGGGTAGCAACCAAGAGACCCAGTACTTC; CDR3: CATSKGSNQETQYF
size: .; V: TRBV20-1; D: TRBD1; J: TRBJ2-6; DNA: TGCAGTGCTACGCAGGGGGCCTTTGGGGCCAACGTCCTGACTTTC; CDR3: CSATQGAFGANVLTF
size: .; V: TRBV29-1; D: .; J: TRBJ2-3; DNA: TGCAGCGTTGAACGGGGGGCGGGAGATACGCAGTATTTT; CDR3: CSVERGAGDTQYF
size: once; V: TRBV27; D: TRBD2; J: TRBJ2-4; DNA: TGTGCCAGCAGTTCGCGGGAGGGTCGACTAGCCAAAAACATTCAGTACTTC; CDR3: CASSSREGRLAKNIQYF
size: .; V: TRBV12-3/TRBV12-4; D: .; J: TRBJ1-2; DNA: TGTGCCAGCAGTCCCCAGATGGGGGGCGGCCATGGCTACACCTTC; CDR3: CASSPQMGGGHGYTF
size: .; V: TRBV9; D: TRBD2; J: TRBJ2-7; DNA: TGTGCCAGCAGCGTAGCGGGGGGGCGAGGCGAGCAGTACTTC; CDR3: CASSVAGGRGEQYF
size: .; V: TRBV18; D: TRBD1; J: TRBJ1-1; DNA: TGTGCCAGCTCACAGGGACAGGCCAACACTGAAGCTTTCTTT; CDR3: CASSQGQANTEAFF
size: .; V: TRBV20-1; D: TRBD2; J: TRBJ2-7; DNA: TGCAGTGCTCGAACTAGCGGGGGGGCCAACGAGCAGTACTTC; CDR3: CSARTSGGANEQYF
size: once; V: TRBV25-1; D: TRBD1; J: TRBJ2-1; DNA: TGTGCCAGCAGTGGGGAGGGGACAGGGACGCCAAATGAGCAGTTCTTC; CDR3: CASSGEGTGTPNEQFF
size: .; V: TRBV19; D: .; J: TRBJ1-1; DNA: TGTGCCAGTAGTATAGTTTGGGGGAACACTGAAGCTTTCTTT; CDR3: CASSIVWGNTEAFF
size: .; V: TRBV7-6; D: .; J: TRBJ1-3; DNA: TGTGCCAGCAGCTTAGAAGCCTCATTCTCTGGAAACACCATATATTTT; CDR3: CASSLEASFSGNTIYF
size: .; V: TRBV15; D: .; J: TRBJ1-1; DNA: TGTGCCACCCGCGGGGGCACTGAAGCTTTCTTT; CDR3: CATRGGTEAFF
size: .; V: TRBV9; D: TRBD1; J: TRBJ1-6; DNA: TGTGCCAGCAGCGGACAGGGCTATAATTCACCCCTCCACTTT; CDR3: CASSGQGYNSPLHF
size: .; V: TRBV6-6; D: TRBD1; J: TRBJ1-2; DNA: TGTGCCAGCAGCACAGACAGGGTCTATGGCTACACCTTC; CDR3: CASSTDRVYGYTF
size: .; V: TRBV23-1; D: TRBD1; J: TRBJ1-1; DNA: TGCGCCAGCAGTCAACCGGGGCGGTTGGGGACAGAGAACACTGAAGCTTTCTTT; CDR3: CASSQPGRLGTENTEAFF
size: few; V: TRBV5-6; D: .; J: TRBJ2-6; DNA: TGTGCCAGCACTTTCGCCTCTGGGGCCAACGTCCTGACTTTC; CDR3: CASTFASGANVLTF
size: once; V: TRBV2; D: .; J: TRBJ2-4; DNA: TGTGCCAGCGGGACGGGGCAGCTAGGAAACATTCAGTACTTC; CDR3: CASGTGQLGNIQYF
size: .; V: TRBV20-1; D: TRBD2; J: TRBJ2-3; DNA: TGCAGTGCTAGTCAGACTAGCGGGAGGGCGTCAGATACGCAGTATTTT; CDR3: CSASQTSGRASDTQYF
size: .; V: TRBV30; D: TRBD1; J: TRBJ2-6; DNA: TGTGCCTGGTTAACAGGGGGAAAAGGGGCCAACGTCCTGACTTTC; CDR3: CAWLTGGKGANVLTF
size: .; V: TRBV20-1; D: .; J: TRBJ2-7; DNA: TGCAGTGCTAGCTCCACCACCTACGAGCAGTACTTC; CDR3: CSASSTTYEQYF
size: .; V: TRBV27; D: .; J: TRBJ2-2; DNA: TGTGCCAGCAGTTGGGGAGACAGCGGGGAGCTGTTTTTT; CDR3: CASSWGDSGELFF
size: .; V: TRBV20-1; D: .; J: TRBJ1-3; DNA: TGCAGTGCTAGAGTTAACAGTCCTGGAAACACCATATATTTT; CDR3: CSARVNSPGNTIYF
size: .; V: TRBV7-8; D: TRBD2; J: TRBJ2-5; DNA: TGTGCCAGCAGCTCCGGACTAGCGGGAGGGGAGACCCAGTACTTC; CDR3: CASSSGLAGGETQYF
size: .; V: TRBV4-2; D: .; J: TRBJ2-3; DNA: TGTGCCAGCAGCCAACCTTGGACGTCTGACACAGATACGCAGTATTTT; CDR3: CASSQPWTSDTDTQYF
size: .; V: TRBV30; D: .; J: TRBJ2-7; DNA: TGTGCCTGGAGTTCTGGGCAGTTCTACGAGCAGTACTTC; CDR3: CAWSSGQFYEQYF
size: .; V: TRBV20-1; D: .; J: TRBJ1-2; DNA: TGCAGTGCTGCGGACCCACTCGCTCCTAACTATGGCTACACCTTC; CDR3: CSAADPLAPNYGYTF
size: .; V: TRBV5-1; D: .; J: TRBJ2-4; DNA: TGCGCCAGCAGCCCGCCGGAAGGGAACATTCAGTACTTC; CDR3: CASSPPEGNIQYF
size: .; V: TRBV27; D: .; J: TRBJ2-1; DNA: TGTGCCAGCAGTTTTGGGGCAGAAAGCTCCTACAATGAGCAGTTCTTC; CDR3: CASSFGAESSYNEQFF
size: .; V: TRBV2; D: TRBD1; J: TRBJ2-1; DNA: TGTGCCAGCACCGGGACAGGTTTTAGCGGGCAGTTCTTC; CDR3: CASTGTGFSGQFF
size: once; V: TRBV18; D: .; J: TRBJ2-2; DNA: TGTGCCAGCTCACCTATGGACACCGGGGAGCTGTTTTTT; CDR3: CASSPMDTGELFF
size: .; V: TRBV6-1; D: .; J: TRBJ2-3; DNA: TGTGCCAGCACCGAGGGAGGCCATACGGCGACAGATACGCAGTATTTT; CDR3: CASTEGGHTATDTQYF
size: .; V: TRBV28; D: .; J: TRBJ1-2; DNA: TGTGCCAGCACGTTGGGATATGGCTACACCTTC; CDR3: CASTLGYGYTF